These 2 T cell receptor beta chains were all obtained from the same sample, sequenced in a study of blood T cell repertoires in COVID-19. Clones were read by immunoSEQ multiplex PCR, and TCRdb kept only the in-frame ones, dropping some. The sample records 120,000 or so clones, almost 80% being singletons. The sequencing input was peripheral blood. The receptor set was obtained from a woman older than 75 with active or convalescent COVID-19.

The CDR3 spells CASRFIDSTEAFF. Written as DNA, the CDR3 is TGTGCCAGCAGGTTTATTGACAGCACTGAAGCTTTCTTT. This rearrangement joins TRBV5-4 to TRBJ1-1; weak D call: TRBD1 (5 bases). V was cut by 5 bases and J by 4 bases, with 12 bases left in between. Germline CDR1 is SGHNT and CDR2 is YYREEE (reference sequence). The CDR3 extends over 13 amino acids. The whole variable domain, remainder taken from reference TRBV5-4 and TRBJ1-1, is ETGVTQSPTHLIKTRGQQVTLRCSSQSGHNTVSWYQQALGQGPQFIFQYYREEENGRGNFPPRFSGLQFPNYSSELNVNALELDDSALYLCASRFIDSTEAFFGQGTRLTVV.

For the CDR3, the DNA is TGTGCCAGCAGTGGACAGGGAGGCGGCTACACCTTC. This codes for CASSGQGGGYTF. This chain links TRBV2 with TRBJ1-2; TRBD1 matches at 7 bases. CDR3 length: 12 residues. J lost 8 bases, V lost 4 bases, and 4 bases had no gene match. Germline V CDR1 and CDR2: SNHLY, FYNNEI.